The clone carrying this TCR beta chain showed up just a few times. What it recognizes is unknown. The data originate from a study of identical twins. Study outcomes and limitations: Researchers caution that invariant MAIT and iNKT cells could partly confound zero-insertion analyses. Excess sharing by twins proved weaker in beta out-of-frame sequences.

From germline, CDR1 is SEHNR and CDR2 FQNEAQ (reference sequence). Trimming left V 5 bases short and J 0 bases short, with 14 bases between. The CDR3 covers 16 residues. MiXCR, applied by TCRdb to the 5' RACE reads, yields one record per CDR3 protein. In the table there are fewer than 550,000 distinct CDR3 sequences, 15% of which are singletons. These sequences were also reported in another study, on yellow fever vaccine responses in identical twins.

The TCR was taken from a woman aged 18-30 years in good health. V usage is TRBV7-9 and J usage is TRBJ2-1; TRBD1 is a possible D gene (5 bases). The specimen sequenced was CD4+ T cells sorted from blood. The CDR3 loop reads CASSPGRDHSYNEQFF. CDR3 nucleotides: TGTGCCAGCAGCCCCGGCAGGGATCACTCCTACAATGAGCAGTTCTTC.